These T cell receptor beta chains were read from a single sample in a study of blood T cell repertoires in COVID-19. Sequenced by immunoSEQ multiplex PCR; TCRdb stores in-frame clones only, minus some. The data hold 400,000 or so clones, with 88% observed a single time. The sequenced material came from PBMCs or T cells enriched from blood (not recorded which). The receptors stem from a woman in her thirties or forties with acute COVID-19. CDR3s include the opening cysteine and the closing phenylalanine or tryptophan. D genes are given only for firm matches. Some rows have no size entry. The others give once, few or many, or a class for an expanded clone.

len,j_gene,abundance,d_gene,v_gene,CDR3aa,CDR3nt
16,TRBJ1-3,.,.,TRBV18,CASSPRTAGAGNTIYF,TGTGCCAGCTCACCACGAACAGCAGGGGCTGGAAACACCATATATTTT
14,TRBJ2-7,.,.,TRBV2,CASSREGGTDEQYF,TGTGCCAGCAGTCGGGAAGGTGGTACCGACGAGCAGTACTTC
15,TRBJ1-1,once,TRBD1,TRBV5-4,CASSLGRGRDTEAFF,TGTGCCAGCAGCTTGGGCAGGGGGCGCGACACTGAAGCTTTCTTT
15,TRBJ1-2,.,.,TRBV4-1,CASSQEVGQYYGYTF,TGCGCCAGCAGCCAAGAAGTTGGACAGTACTATGGCTACACCTTC
15,TRBJ2-1,.,TRBD2,TRBV4-1,CASSLAQRGDNEQFF,TGCGCCAGCAGCCTTGCCCAGCGGGGGGACAATGAGCAGTTCTTC
15,TRBJ1-2,.,.,TRBV4-1,CASSQTTVLSGGYTF,TGCGCCAGCAGCCAAACCACAGTGCTCTCTGGTGGCTACACCTTC
15,TRBJ2-7,once,.,TRBV10-1,CASSDPGTGSYEQYF,TGCGCCAGCAGTGACCCCGGGACTGGCTCCTACGAGCAGTACTTC
14,TRBJ2-7,once,TRBD2,TRBV10-3,CAIRDSGGAYEQYF,TGTGCCATCCGAGATAGCGGGGGGGCTTACGAGCAGTACTTC
15,TRBJ2-5,.,TRBD2,TRBV9,CASSQGIGGWETQYF,TGTGCCAGCAGCCAAGGGATCGGGGGGTGGGAGACCCAGTACTTC
16,TRBJ2-5,.,TRBD2,TRBV12-5,CASGLTSGGGRETQYF,TGTGCTAGTGGCTTGACTAGCGGGGGGGGCCGTGAGACCCAGTACTTC
14,TRBJ1-1,.,TRBD1,TRBV5-5,CASSLGGQGTEAFF,TGTGCCAGCAGCTTGGGGGGACAGGGAACTGAAGCTTTCTTT
14,TRBJ1-5,.,.,TRBV11-2,CASSHQGGNQPQHF,TGTGCCAGCAGCCATCAGGGTGGCAATCAGCCCCAGCATTTT
15,TRBJ2-7,.,.,TRBV19,CASSIGGGRGNEQYF,TGTGCCAGTAGTATCGGAGGGGGGAGGGGGAACGAGCAGTACTTC
15,TRBJ2-2,.,TRBD1,TRBV5-4,CASSLLRTGTGELFF,TGTGCCAGCAGCTTGCTTCGGACAGGGACCGGGGAGCTGTTTTTT
15,TRBJ2-4,.,TRBD1,TRBV10-2,CASSEFGQGLNIQYF,TGCGCCAGCAGTGAGTTTGGACAGGGATTAAACATTCAGTACTTC
14,TRBJ1-4,.,.,TRBV19,CATRPAGAEEKLFF,TGTGCCACCAGACCCGCGGGGGCGGAGGAAAAACTGTTTTTT
14,TRBJ1-4,.,.,TRBV13,CASSDTGMDEKLFF,TGTGCCAGCAGCGATACAGGGATGGATGAAAAACTGTTTTTT
12,TRBJ2-1,once,.,TRBV7-9,CASSDRAGEQFF,TGTGCCAGCAGCGACAGGGCGGGAGAGCAGTTCTTC
12,TRBJ1-6,.,TRBD1,TRBV23-1,CASSHTGAPLHF,TGCGCCAGCAGTCATACAGGGGCCCCCCTCCACTTT
15,TRBJ1-5,.,TRBD1,TRBV11-2,CASSPGTGVNQPQHF,TGTGCCAGCAGTCCCGGGACAGGGGTCAATCAGCCCCAGCATTTT
15,TRBJ1-5,.,.,TRBV21-1,CASSSQLPQGQPQHF,TGTGCCAGCAGCTCCCAATTACCACAGGGCCAGCCCCAGCATTTT
14,TRBJ2-6,.,.,TRBV27,CASSPHSGANVLTF,TGTGCCAGCAGTCCCCACTCTGGGGCCAACGTCCTGACTTTC
11,TRBJ1-2,.,.,TRBV20-1,CSARGRGAYTF,TGCAGTGCTAGAGGGCGGGGGGCCTACACCTTC
14,TRBJ1-1,.,.,TRBV11-2,CASSQRRVNTEAFF,TGTGCCAGCAGCCAACGGCGGGTGAACACTGAAGCTTTCTTT
16,TRBJ1-4,.,TRBD1,TRBV30,CAWSPDRQGMEEKLFF,TGTGCCTGGAGCCCCGATCGACAGGGGATGGAAGAAAAACTGTTTTTT
14,TRBJ2-1,.,TRBD1,TRBV23-1,CASKPGQGTGEQFF,TGCGCCAGCAAGCCGGGACAGGGGACGGGTGAGCAGTTCTTC
15,TRBJ2-1,.,.,TRBV27,CASSLIPLRVEEQFF,TGTGCCAGCAGTTTAATCCCACTCAGGGTCGAGGAGCAGTTCTTC
14,TRBJ1-3,.,.,TRBV11-2,CASSLTGSGNTIYF,TGTGCCAGCAGCTTAACAGGCTCTGGAAACACCATATATTTT
17,TRBJ2-3,.,TRBD1,TRBV5-1,CASSLVPGQGIADTQYF,TGCGCCAGCAGCTTGGTCCCGGGACAGGGGATCGCAGATACGCAGTATTTT
16,TRBJ2-7,.,.,TRBV6-6,CASSSSSTRGILEQYF,TGTGCCAGCAGTTCTAGCTCGACTAGGGGTATCTTGGAGCAGTACTTC
18,TRBJ1-2,.,TRBD1,TRBV4-1,CASSQGGQGGRANYGYTF,TGCGCCAGCAGCCAAGGGGGACAGGGTGGGAGAGCTAACTATGGCTACACCTTC
15,TRBJ2-1,.,TRBD1,TRBV11-3,CASSLGDRGYNEQFF,TGTGCCAGCAGCTTAGGGGACAGGGGGTACAATGAGCAGTTCTTC
15,TRBJ1-2,.,TRBD1,TRBV7-8,CASSFTGTVNYGYTF,TGTGCCAGCAGCTTCACCGGGACAGTAAACTATGGCTACACCTTC
15,TRBJ1-2,.,TRBD1,TRBV5-1,CASSLGGQGGYGYTF,TGCGCCAGCAGCTTGGGCGGACAGGGTGGCTATGGCTACACCTTC
13,TRBJ1-4,.,.,TRBV5-6,CASSLAGNEKLFF,TGTGCCAGCAGCTTGGCAGGAAATGAAAAACTGTTTTTT
15,TRBJ2-5,few,.,TRBV6-5,CASSYTTARPETQYF,TGTGCCAGCAGTTACACGACAGCGAGACCCGAGACCCAGTACTTC
16,TRBJ1-1,.,TRBD1,TRBV11-2,CASSLGQGAQGTEAFF,TGTGCCAGCAGCTTAGGGCAGGGGGCGCAGGGCACTGAAGCTTTCTTT
14,TRBJ1-1,.,.,TRBV24-1,CATSDTNRQGGAFF,TGTGCCACCAGTGATACTAACAGGCAGGGTGGCGCTTTCTTT
15,TRBJ1-2,.,TRBD1,TRBV5-4,CASSPMGQGDYGYTF,TGTGCCAGCAGCCCGATGGGACAGGGGGACTATGGCTACACCTTC
14,TRBJ1-6,.,.,TRBV7-2,CASSLRVANSPLHF,TGTGCCAGCAGCCTGCGGGTCGCTAATTCACCCCTCCACTTT
15,TRBJ2-1,once,.,TRBV4-1,CASSPGELSYNEQFF,TGCGCCAGCAGCCCGGGGGAACTCTCCTACAATGAGCAGTTCTTC
14,TRBJ1-1,.,TRBD1,TRBV6-5,CASSYLGQGMGSFF,TGTGCCAGCAGTTACCTCGGACAGGGAATGGGATCTTTCTTT
15,TRBJ2-1,.,TRBD1,TRBV24-1,CATSDLRTGWHEQFF,TGTGCCACCAGTGATTTGAGGACAGGGTGGCATGAGCAGTTCTTC
12,TRBJ1-1,.,TRBD1,TRBV3-1/TRBV3-2,CASSLGRGVAFF,TGTGCCAGCAGCCTAGGCAGGGGGGTAGCTTTCTTT
12,TRBJ2-1,once,TRBD1,TRBV5-6,CASRGDPGGQFF,TGTGCCAGCAGGGGGGACCCAGGGGGCCAGTTCTTC
20,TRBJ2-1,once,TRBD1,TRBV15,CATSSQGGTGLLSSYNEQFF,TGTGCCACCAGCAGTCAAGGGGGGACAGGGTTACTGAGCTCCTACAATGAGCAGTTCTTC
16,TRBJ1-1,.,.,TRBV5-4,CASSLRSRTPNTEAFF,TGTGCCAGCAGCTTGCGTAGCCGGACACCCAACACTGAAGCTTTCTTT
13,TRBJ2-5,once,.,TRBV10-3,CAISEPGQETQYF,TGTGCCATCAGTGAGCCAGGCCAAGAGACCCAGTACTTC
15,TRBJ2-3,.,TRBD2,TRBV11-3,CASSLEGLAGDTQYF,TGTGCCAGCAGCTTAGAAGGACTAGCCGGAGATACGCAGTATTTT
14,TRBJ1-2,.,.,TRBV6-1,CASSEAIPGYGYTF,TGTGCCAGCAGTGAGGCCATCCCGGGCTATGGCTACACCTTC
13,TRBJ2-5,.,.,TRBV29-1,CSVDVQGRETQYF,TGCAGCGTGGATGTACAGGGGAGGGAGACCCAGTACTTC